This TCR beta chain was found in a study of vaccination and CD4 T cells after COVID-19. Study in general: Convalescent donors were composed of six males and four females, of whom two were Hispanic.

The treatment: roughly ten-day PBMC culture with coronavirus spike peptide pools or control peptides (ViraFEST assay). Sequencing of the DNA from cultured CD4+ T cells was carried out with the Oncomine TCR Beta short-read assay. TCRdb itself ran the PCR reads through MiXCR, one entry per CDR3 protein. The sample includes 12,000 or so distinct CDR3 sequences, approximately 24% of them seen just once. The length of the CDR3 is 17 residues. Germline-derived CDR1 and CDR2 are MDHEN and SYDVKM. V gave up 4 bases and J gave up 0 bases; unmatched junction bases: 7. Relative to its sample, this clonotype is medium-sized (0.01 to 0.1%). What it binds is unknown.

This TCR came from a human donor who had recovered from COVID-19. The chain joins TRBV28 to TRBJ1-5, with 9 bases lining up with TRBD1. The material sequenced was CD4+ T cells from blood, cultured in vitro, taken after SARS-CoV-2 vaccination. CDR3: CASSSGTGPFSNQPQHF. CDR3 DNA sequence: TGTGCCAGCAGTTCCGGGACAGGGCCTTTTAGCAATCAGCCCCAGCATTTT.